The entry below gives a single T cell receptor (beta chain) sequence along with its context. Its antigen is unknown. Germline V gene sequence: CDR1 SGHNT, CDR2 YYREEE (reference sequence). The CDR3 loop spans 15 amino acids. TCRdb reprocessed the 5' RACE reads and stores each CDR3 protein as one record, lacking DNA. Its clone listing holds 110,000 to 150,000 distinct CDR3 sequences. The sample belongs to a study of monozygotic twins with inflammatory bowel disease. Regarding the study as a whole: Twins with IBD were found to have lower TCRbeta diversity (inverse Simpson) than healthy co-twins.

The V call is TRBV5-4, the J call TRBJ1-5; the D call from TCRdb, TRBD1, cannot be confirmed without DNA. This TCR derives from a human donor with ulcerative colitis or Crohn's disease, or a healthy co-twin of an affected twin (not recorded which). The sample comprised blood. The CDR3 sequence: CASSLTGATNQPQHF.